This is a list of T cell receptor beta chains from one sample in a study of T cell clonotyping in hematopoietic cell transplantation. Here immunoSEQ multiplex PCR was the method, and the copy in TCRdb shows in-frame clones only, minus some. The sample yields about 6,800 clones, approximately 98% seen once. Sequenced here: PBMCs, sampled 30 days after allogeneic stem cell transplant. The receptors here all came from a male patient aged 55 to 69 who had an allogeneic stem cell transplant from a related donor, so the T cells may come from the graft donor. Some clones in this sample may be carry-over from other donors' samples. The CDR3 runs from the conserved cysteine through the conserved F or W. The order of the fields is clone size, D gene, J gene, V gene, CDR3 DNA, CDR3 protein. The D gene is left open where the match is weak. Not every row has a clone size; where given, it reads once, few, many or a size class.

>NA|TRBD1|TRBJ1-4|TRBV6-1
TGTGCCAGCAGCGTGGGACACAGGGGCGAAAAACTGTTTTTT
CASSVGHRGEKLFF
>NA|NA|TRBJ2-2|TRBV2
TGTGCCAGCAGTCCAACTCAGAACACCGGGGAGCTGTTTTTT
CASSPTQNTGELFF
>NA|NA|TRBJ1-1|TRBV4-2
TGTGCCAGCAGCCAAGCTGTCGGTTTCACTGAAGCTTTCTTT
CASSQAVGFTEAFF
>NA|NA|TRBJ1-5|TRBV6-4
TGTGCCAGCAGTGTACAGGCCAATCAGCCCCAGCATTTT
CASSVQANQPQHF
>NA|NA|TRBJ2-7|TRBV6-1
TGTGCCAGCAGTGACCAGGGCCCGTTGGACGAGCAGTACTTC
CASSDQGPLDEQYF
>NA|NA|TRBJ1-3|TRBV7-2
TGTGCCAGCAGCCTGACAGGCAACTCTGGAAACACCATATATTTT
CASSLTGNSGNTIYF
>NA|NA|TRBJ1-6|TRBV6-6
TGTGCCAGCAGTAAACAGGTCGGGTATAATTCACCCCTCCACTTT
CASSKQVGYNSPLHF
>NA|TRBD1|TRBJ2-3|TRBV6-4
TGTGCCACTAAACAGGGGGCTGAGGATACGCAGTATTTT
CATKQGAEDTQYF
>NA|NA|TRBJ2-7|TRBV4-3
TGCGCCAGCAGCCTCGTCGGGACCGCCGCCTACGAGCAGTACTTC
CASSLVGTAAYEQYF
>once|NA|TRBJ1-1|TRBV10-3
TGTGCCATCAGGGGAGGGGACGAAGCTTTCTTT
CAIRGGDEAFF
>NA|TRBD1|TRBJ2-7|TRBV27
TGTGCCAGCAGTTTATATGGGACAGGGGGCTTGGAGCAGTACTTC
CASSLYGTGGLEQYF
>NA|TRBD2|TRBJ2-7|TRBV27
TGTGCCAGCAGTTTATCATGGCTAGCGGGCGCCTACGAGCAGTACTTC
CASSLSWLAGAYEQYF
>NA|TRBD1|TRBJ1-1|TRBV5-1
TGCGCCAGCAGCTGGAGACAGGGGCAGGGGACTGAAGCTTTCTTT
CASSWRQGQGTEAFF
>once|TRBD1|TRBJ2-5|TRBV28
TGTGCCAGCAGCCCGAGGACAACAGGGGGCTGGCTAGAGACCCAGTACTTC
CASSPRTTGGWLETQYF
>NA|TRBD1|TRBJ1-2|TRBV29-1
TGCAGCGTTGGGGATGGGACAGGGAACTTTGGTGGCTACACCTTC
CSVGDGTGNFGGYTF
>NA|NA|TRBJ2-7|TRBV29-1
TGCAGCGTCCAAGGCAAGGACTCCTACGAGCAGTACTTC
CSVQGKDSYEQYF
>NA|TRBD1|TRBJ1-2|TRBV4-2
TGTGCCAGCAGCCCCCTATGGGGGCAGGGGGCTAACTATGGCTACACCTTC
CASSPLWGQGANYGYTF
>NA|NA|TRBJ2-6|TRBV6-1
TGTGCCAGCAGTCCCCGGGACGTATCCAACGTCCTGACTTTC
CASSPRDVSNVLTF
>NA|NA|TRBJ1-2|TRBV19
TGTGCCAGTTCCCTGGGGTGGAACTATGGCTACACCTTC
CASSLGWNYGYTF
>NA|NA|TRBJ1-2|TRBV11-3
TGTGCCAGCAGCTTAGAGGCTGCGGGGGCGCGTGGCTACACCTTC
CASSLEAAGARGYTF
>NA|TRBD2|TRBJ2-1|TRBV4-3
TGCGCCAGCAGCCAAGGCGTAGCGGGGGGTAATGAGCAGTTCTTC
CASSQGVAGGNEQFF
>NA|TRBD1|TRBJ2-5|TRBV5-1
TGCGCCAGCAGCTTGGGACAGGGATATGAGACCCAGTACTTC
CASSLGQGYETQYF
>few|NA|TRBJ1-5|TRBV2
TGTGCCAGCAGTGGTGGGGCAGCTATTAGCAATCAGCCCCAGCATTTT
CASSGGAAISNQPQHF
>NA|NA|TRBJ1-1|TRBV4-3
TGCGCCAGCAGCCAAGATGGGGCAGGGGTCAGCTCGAACACTGAAGCTTTCTTT
CASSQDGAGVSSNTEAFF
>NA|TRBD1|TRBJ1-5|TRBV27
TGTGCCAGTCGCCGGGACAGCTTAAGTCAGCCCCAGCATTTT
CASRRDSLSQPQHF
>NA|NA|TRBJ2-5|TRBV5-1
TGCGCCAGCAGCGACAGTGTGAGTCGACAGAGGGAGACCCAGTACTTC
CASSDSVSRQRETQYF
>NA|NA|TRBJ2-3|TRBV11-2
TGTGCCAGCAGCTACAGAGTAATCTTCACAGATACGCAGTATTTT
CASSYRVIFTDTQYF
>NA|NA|TRBJ2-3|TRBV5-1
TGCGCCAGCAGCTTGTGGGGGTGGGGCACAGATACGCAGTATTTT
CASSLWGWGTDTQYF
>NA|TRBD1|TRBJ1-1|TRBV19
TGTGCCAGTAGGGACAGGGGGAACACTGAAGCTTTCTTT
CASRDRGNTEAFF
>once|NA|TRBJ2-7|TRBV6-6
TGTGCCAGCAGTTACTCGAGCCGGGACGAGCAGTACTTC
CASSYSSRDEQYF
>once|NA|TRBJ1-1|TRBV7-6
TGTGCCAGCAGCTTAGGAGGGACGGGGGCTGAAGCTTTCTTT
CASSLGGTGAEAFF
>NA|NA|TRBJ2-2|TRBV5-6
TGTGCCAGCAACTGGAGGGGGCCTCACGCCCCGGGGGAGCTGTTTTTT
CASNWRGPHAPGELFF
>NA|NA|TRBJ2-5|TRBV7-6
TGTGCCAGCAGCTCGCCTCTGGAGACCCAGTACTTC
CASSSPLETQYF
>NA|TRBD2|TRBJ2-3|TRBV9
TGTGCCAGCAGCGTAGAATACGGACGGGGGGACACAGATACGCAGTATTTT
CASSVEYGRGDTDTQYF
>NA|NA|TRBJ2-5|TRBV5-1
TGCGCCAGCAGCTTGCAGGGTACCTCAGGGGAGACCCAGTACTTC
CASSLQGTSGETQYF
>NA|NA|TRBJ1-2|TRBV6-6
TGTGCCAGCAAAGACAGTAGTAACTATGGCTACACCTTC
CASKDSSNYGYTF
>NA|NA|TRBJ1-1|TRBV2
TGTGCCAGCAGTGCCAGAAGGAACACTGAAGCTTTCTTT
CASSARRNTEAFF
>NA|NA|TRBJ1-1|TRBV5-6
TGTGCCAGCAGCTTGCGTCCCCCAACACGGGGCCAGAACACTGAAGCTTTCTTT
CASSLRPPTRGQNTEAFF
>once|TRBD1|TRBJ1-6|TRBV19
TGTGCCAATAGTATAGAAAGGGGACAGGGTAATTCACCCCTCCACTTT
CANSIERGQGNSPLHF
>NA|TRBD1|TRBJ2-3|TRBV19
TGTGCCAGTAGTATAGGGACAGGGGGTACGCAGTATTTT
CASSIGTGGTQYF
>NA|NA|TRBJ1-3|TRBV7-2
TGTGCCAGCAGCCCAGGGACTCGTCACTCTGGAAACACCATATATTTT
CASSPGTRHSGNTIYF
>NA|TRBD1|TRBJ2-1|TRBV19
TGTGCCAGTAGTCGGGACAGCAGCTCCTACAATGAGCAGTTCTTC
CASSRDSSSYNEQFF
>once|NA|TRBJ2-1|TRBV5-1
TGCGCCAGCAGCTTGAACTACCCCAATGAGCAGTTCTTC
CASSLNYPNEQFF
>NA|TRBD1|TRBJ1-2|TRBV19
TGTGCCAGTAGTAAGGACAGGAACTCCTATGGCTACACCTTC
CASSKDRNSYGYTF
>NA|NA|TRBJ1-6|TRBV2
TGTGCCAGCAGTGATGAATTTAATTCACCCCTCCACTTT
CASSDEFNSPLHF
>NA|NA|TRBJ1-5|TRBV2
TGTGCCAGCAGTGGGGGACACAGGAGCAATCAGCCCCAGCATTTT
CASSGGHRSNQPQHF
>NA|TRBD1|TRBJ2-5|TRBV5-1
TGCGCCAGCATAAGGACAGGGGGCGCGGAGACCCAGTACTTC
CASIRTGGAETQYF
>NA|NA|TRBJ1-2|TRBV11-2
TGTGCCAGCAGGCCGCCGATTTACAGGGTGTCGGACTATGGCTACACCTTC
CASRPPIYRVSDYGYTF
>NA|TRBD1|TRBJ2-7|TRBV9
TGTGCCAGCAGCGCCGGGCACCGGGACAGGTTCACCTACGAGCAGTACTTC
CASSAGHRDRFTYEQYF
>NA|TRBD1|TRBJ1-2|TRBV11-2
TGTGCCAGCAGCAGTCTGCAGGGGGCTCTTTTGGGCTACACCTTC
CASSSLQGALLGYTF
>NA|NA|TRBJ2-7|TRBV4-3
TGCGCCAGCAGCCAAGATATTGGCCGCCAGGTCAGCGAGCAGTACTTC
CASSQDIGRQVSEQYF
>NA|NA|TRBJ1-1|TRBV11-3
TGTGCCAGCAGCTACGTGGGGTACACTGAAGCTTTCTTT
CASSYVGYTEAFF
>once|NA|TRBJ1-2|TRBV19
TGTGCCAGTAGTATTTTCGAAGTGCGGGAAACTAACTATGGCTACACCTTC
CASSIFEVRETNYGYTF
>NA|TRBD1|TRBJ1-2|TRBV2
TGTGCCAGCAGTACAGGGGACTATGGCTACACCTTC
CASSTGDYGYTF
>NA|TRBD2|TRBJ2-7|TRBV18
TGTGCCAGCTCACCAAGCGGGGCCGCCTACGAGCAGTACTTC
CASSPSGAAYEQYF
>NA|NA|TRBJ1-2|TRBV5-6
TGTGCCAGCAGCTTGGATCTAAAGGTGAACTATGGCTACACCTTC
CASSLDLKVNYGYTF